Below, one T cell receptor beta chain is given with its context. The data belong to a study of blood T cell repertoires in COVID-19. Study overall: There were acute and convalescent COVID-19 samples, and they came from the United States, Italy and Spain. PBMCs, B-cell-depleted T cells, or T cells provided the cDNA or gDNA that made up the material.

In the authors' workflow: For nucleated cells, counts were estimated from reference gene primer amplification. Here immunoSEQ multiplex PCR was the method, and the copy in TCRdb shows in-frame clones only, minus some. That table is the source of V, J and clone size, and D and trimming were worked out from the DNA. The table records around 100,000 clones, roughly nine tenths of them present only once. The CDR3 is 13 amino acids. With 5 bases removed from V and 2 bases from J, the gap between germline ends came to 10 bases. Germline lookup yields CDR1 LNHNV and CDR2 YYDKDF (reference sequence). The V call is TRBV15, the J call TRBJ2-7; D is unresolved. This TCR came from a woman of 80 years or more in a cohort sampled during active COVID-19. The sample taken for sequencing was peripheral blood. The CDR3 region is CATSGLVTYEQYF. CDR3 coding DNA: TGTGCCACCAGCGGGCTGGTTACCTACGAGCAGTACTTC.